The rows below give T cell receptor beta chains drawn from one sample of a study of response to subunit inactivated influenza vaccine. Each CDR3 protein is one row after TCRdb ran MiXCR on the RT-PCR reads. The sample lists roughly 160,000 distinct CDR3 sequences, about 10% occurring once. The starting material was CD8+ T cells sorted from PBMCs, obtained less than 30 months after vaccination. The source of these receptors is a man aged 50-75 years who received an inactivated influenza vaccine. The CDR3 runs from the conserved cysteine through the conserved F or W. The order of the fields is CDR3 protein, CDR3 DNA, V gene, D gene, J gene, clone size. D genes are given only for firm matches. Not all rows give a size; the values are once, few, many and, for expanded clones, a class.

CDR3: CSVEARETGNSYEQYF
DNA: TGCAGCGTTGAAGCTAGGGAGACAGGGAACTCCTACGAGCAGTACTTC
V: TRBV29-1
D: TRBD1
J: TRBJ2-7
size: many

CDR3: CASSLFRQGNTEAFF
DNA: TGTGCCAGCAGTTTATTCAGGCAGGGGAACACTGAAGCTTTCTTT
V: TRBV27
D: .
J: TRBJ1-1
size: .

CDR3: CASSFGGAGYEQYF
DNA: TGTGCCAGCAGCTTCGGTGGCGCAGGATACGAGCAGTACTTC
V: TRBV11-2
D: .
J: TRBJ2-7
size: .

CDR3: CASSGDTGELFF
DNA: TGTGCCAGCAGCGGAGACACCGGGGAGCTGTTTTTT
V: TRBV6-5
D: .
J: TRBJ2-2
size: many

CDR3: CASSVVAGFYNEQFF
DNA: TGTGCCAGCAGCGTAGTGGCGGGGTTCTACAATGAGCAGTTCTTC
V: TRBV9
D: .
J: TRBJ2-1
size: many

CDR3: CATSDPLAYNEQFF
DNA: TGTGCCACCAGTGACCCACTAGCTTACAATGAGCAGTTCTTC
V: TRBV24-1
D: .
J: TRBJ2-1
size: many

CDR3: CASSLTRPQETQYF
DNA: TGTGCCAGCAGCTTGACCAGGCCGCAAGAGACCCAGTACTTC
V: TRBV5-8
D: .
J: TRBJ2-5
size: .

CDR3: CASSLVQGDGYTF
DNA: TGTGCCAGCAGCTTAGTCCAGGGAGACGGCTACACCTTC
V: TRBV7-2
D: .
J: TRBJ1-2
size: few

CDR3: CASSQVLATATDTQYF
DNA: TGTGCCAGCAGCCAAGTGCTGGCGACTGCAACAGATACGCAGTATTTT
V: TRBV3-1
D: .
J: TRBJ2-3
size: .

CDR3: CASSQADYGYTF
DNA: TGCGCCAGCAGCCAAGCAGATTATGGCTACACCTTC
V: TRBV4-1
D: .
J: TRBJ1-2
size: once

CDR3: CASSYSRLAGVFNTGELFF
DNA: TGTGCCAGCAGTTACTCGAGACTAGCGGGAGTGTTTAACACCGGGGAGCTGTTTTTT
V: TRBV6-2/TRBV6-3
D: TRBD2
J: TRBJ2-2
size: many

CDR3: CASSLAGSQETQYF
DNA: TGCGCCAGCAGCTTGGCAGGGAGTCAAGAGACCCAGTACTTC
V: TRBV5-1
D: .
J: TRBJ2-5
size: many

CDR3: CASSLAVTGDEKYEQYF
DNA: TGTGCCAGCAGCTTGGCGGTGACAGGCGACGAAAAGTACGAGCAGTACTTC
V: TRBV5-6
D: .
J: TRBJ2-7
size: .

CDR3: CASSLLARENTGELFF
DNA: TGTGCCAGCAGTTTATTGGCGAGAGAGAACACCGGGGAGCTGTTTTTT
V: TRBV12-3/TRBV12-4
D: .
J: TRBJ2-2
size: few

CDR3: CASSFRDTRGYGYTF
DNA: TGTGCCAGCAGTTTCCGGGACACCCGGGGATATGGCTACACCTTC
V: TRBV28
D: .
J: TRBJ1-2
size: .

CDR3: CASSGYGGDPPFYGYTF
DNA: TGTGCCAGCAGCGGATATGGGGGCGATCCTCCCTTCTATGGCTACACCTTC
V: TRBV7-2
D: .
J: TRBJ1-2
size: .

CDR3: CASSFFLAHDGYTF
DNA: TGTGCCAGCAGTTTCTTCTTGGCCCATGATGGCTACACCTTC
V: TRBV6-2/TRBV6-3
D: .
J: TRBJ1-2
size: .

CDR3: CASSLGLADYNEQFF
DNA: TGTGCCAGCAGCTTGGGACTAGCGGATTACAATGAGCAGTTCTTC
V: TRBV11-2
D: TRBD2
J: TRBJ2-1
size: many

CDR3: CSARVHSGVYNEQFF
DNA: TGCAGTGCTAGAGTGCACAGTGGGGTATACAATGAGCAGTTCTTC
V: TRBV20-1
D: .
J: TRBJ2-1
size: .

CDR3: CSATIVLAGNTNEQFF
DNA: TGCAGTGCTACCATAGTACTAGCGGGGAATACCAATGAGCAGTTCTTC
V: TRBV20-1
D: TRBD2
J: TRBJ2-1
size: .

CDR3: CASSEGGGGTQYF
DNA: TGTGCCAGCAGCGAGGGCGGCGGGGGGACCCAGTACTTC
V: TRBV9
D: TRBD2
J: TRBJ2-5
size: few

CDR3: CASSLGYRDRGPDTQYF
DNA: TGTGCCAGCAGCTTAGGTTACCGGGACAGGGGGCCAGATACGCAGTATTTT
V: TRBV7-2
D: TRBD1
J: TRBJ2-3
size: .

CDR3: CASSSGWTGTDEQYF
DNA: TGTGCCAGCAGTTCGGGATGGACAGGGACTGACGAGCAGTACTTC
V: TRBV28
D: TRBD1
J: TRBJ2-7
size: .

CDR3: CASSLIGTSGINAYEQYF
DNA: TGTGCCAGCAGTTTAATCGGGACTAGCGGGATAAATGCCTACGAGCAGTACTTC
V: TRBV27
D: TRBD2
J: TRBJ2-7
size: few

CDR3: CASSYSMGNSYNEQFF
DNA: TGTGCCAGCAGTTACTCGATGGGAAACTCCTACAATGAGCAGTTCTTC
V: TRBV6-2/TRBV6-3
D: .
J: TRBJ2-1
size: few

CDR3: CASSQDPLGYEQYF
DNA: TGTGCCAGCTCACAGGATCCCTTGGGCTACGAGCAGTACTTC
V: TRBV18
D: .
J: TRBJ2-7
size: once

CDR3: CASTTTRNEQFF
DNA: TGTGCCAGCACTACAACGAGGAATGAGCAGTTCTTC
V: TRBV2
D: .
J: TRBJ2-1
size: .

CDR3: CASKPGQGLREQYF
DNA: TGTGCCAGCAAACCGGGACAGGGGTTACGGGAGCAGTACTTC
V: TRBV12-3/TRBV12-4
D: TRBD1
J: TRBJ2-7
size: few